A selection of T cell receptor beta chains follows, all from one sample in a study of blood T cell repertoires in COVID-19. Produced via immunoSEQ multiplex PCR; TCRdb's table is partial and in-frame only. Found here are 350,000 to 550,000 clones, roughly nine tenths of them singletons; the top ten hold 0.95% to 1.3%. Sequencing used PBMCs or T cells enriched from blood (not recorded which). Source of these receptors: a man under 40 who had recovered from COVID-19. Both conserved end residues are trimmed from each CDR3. Fields, in order: J gene, V gene, D gene, CDR3 protein. The D gene is left open where the match is weak.

TRBJ2-7 | TRBV13 | TRBD2 | ASSLTSGAYEQY
TRBJ1-4 | TRBV15 | TRBD1 | ATSRRQGEGEKLF
TRBJ2-1 | TRBV5-1 | . | ASSPWTDYNEQF
TRBJ2-6 | TRBV19 | . | ASRGDRSGANVLT
TRBJ2-5 | TRBV19 | . | ASSNPGAQETQY
TRBJ2-7 | TRBV3-1/TRBV3-2 | TRBD2 | ASSLKGTGLGYEQY
TRBJ2-5 | TRBV10-1 | . | ASSVTQGLGETQY
TRBJ2-7 | TRBV28 | . | ASRFTGTTYEQY
TRBJ2-2 | TRBV6-1 | TRBD1 | ASSERQGYTGELF
TRBJ1-2 | TRBV5-6 | . | ASTTRDPRDYGYT
TRBJ2-2 | TRBV3-1/TRBV3-2 | TRBD2 | ASSQDLGLAGGPGTGELF
TRBJ2-7 | TRBV3-1/TRBV3-2 | TRBD2 | ASSHTGTSDYEQY
TRBJ1-4 | TRBV24-1 | . | ATSDSGATNEKLF
TRBJ2-4 | TRBV18 | TRBD2 | ASSLTSGRTAAKNIQY
TRBJ1-2 | TRBV6-5 | TRBD1 | ASSRTGGNYGYT
TRBJ2-1 | TRBV7-2 | TRBD2 | ASSSLLGTSGNEQF
TRBJ2-5 | TRBV3-1/TRBV3-2 | . | ASSSTSKETQY
TRBJ2-2 | TRBV11-2 | . | ASSLEPGAGELF
TRBJ2-1 | TRBV7-8 | . | ASSQTGNSGSYNEQF
TRBJ2-7 | TRBV6-1 | . | ASSEAGRRYEQY
TRBJ1-3 | TRBV15 | . | ATSRARTLGNTIY
TRBJ1-2 | TRBV28 | TRBD1 | ASSLGRTGGNGYT
TRBJ2-3 | TRBV7-9 | TRBD2 | ASSLEEGGRAYTQY
TRBJ2-3 | TRBV6-4 | TRBD2 | ASSDEREPTDTQY
TRBJ2-5 | TRBV7-2 | TRBD2 | ASSLKREGTQY
TRBJ1-5 | TRBV28 | TRBD1 | ASSLSGGYQPQH
TRBJ2-7 | TRBV5-1 | . | ASSLRGNTNYEQY
TRBJ2-2 | TRBV30 | . | AWSLGPSGELF
TRBJ1-4 | TRBV10-3 | . | AIAPATNEKLF
TRBJ2-5 | TRBV7-3 | . | ASSYGGETQY
TRBJ1-4 | TRBV18 | TRBD1 | ASRRGTNEKLF
TRBJ1-2 | TRBV18 | . | ASTPNRGNYGYT
TRBJ1-2 | TRBV7-9 | TRBD1 | ASSLAGGQGVYGYT
TRBJ2-1 | TRBV19 | TRBD2 | ASKESSGSYDEQF
TRBJ2-3 | TRBV27 | . | ASSLEGVRDTQY
TRBJ2-1 | TRBV18 | TRBD2 | ASSPGLAGGPPYNEQF
TRBJ1-2 | TRBV4-1 | . | ASSQAKRGGYGYT
TRBJ2-3 | TRBV19 | TRBD2 | ASSQGPSGQNTQY
TRBJ1-5 | TRBV30 | . | AWSSGPVRQPQH
TRBJ2-1 | TRBV28 | TRBD2 | ASSSTSGIHNEQF
TRBJ2-7 | TRBV4-1 | TRBD1 | ASSQDPGTGNNEQY
TRBJ1-2 | TRBV5-1 | TRBD1 | ASRGQGVVYGYT
TRBJ2-2 | TRBV3-1/TRBV3-2 | . | ASSRRRGQDTGELF
TRBJ2-7 | TRBV5-1 | TRBD2 | ASSLGIAGGEEQY
TRBJ2-2 | TRBV11-2 | . | ASSLRSTSNTGELF
TRBJ2-1 | TRBV7-3 | TRBD2 | ASSFGLAGAGEQF
TRBJ2-6 | TRBV28 | . | ASRSGPGANVLT
TRBJ1-4 | TRBV18 | . | ASSPPEDEKLF
TRBJ1-2 | TRBV20-1 | . | SASARPNYGYT
TRBJ2-2 | TRBV7-9 | . | ASSLDRVTGELF
TRBJ1-6 | TRBV10-3 | . | AISEPRLSYNSPLH
TRBJ1-3 | TRBV5-1 | TRBD1 | ASSLVVGTAGNTIY
TRBJ2-3 | TRBV28 | . | ASTPGGGQY